Listed here are 15 T cell receptor beta chains from one sample, sequenced in a study of blood T cell repertoires in COVID-19. Produced via immunoSEQ multiplex PCR; TCRdb's table is partial and in-frame only. The data contain about 120,000 clones, about 74% of them singletons. Source material: peripheral blood. The receptors stem from a human donor in a cohort sampled during active COVID-19.

This clone appeared a single time. The chain is built from TRBV11-2 and TRBJ1-1; possible D gene TRBD1, 6 bases. The germline V gene encodes CDR1 SGHAT and CDR2 FQNNGV. V shed 2 bases and J shed 0 bases, with 10 bases lying between them. There are 15 residues in the CDR3. In DNA, the CDR3 is TGTGCCAGCAGCTTAACAGGGACTATGAACACTGAAGCTTTCTTT. Protein product: CASSLTGTMNTEAFF.

The chain recombines TRBV5-1 with TRBJ2-7, with D possibly being TRBD1 (6 bases). Germline V CDR1 and CDR2: SGHRS, YFSETQ. V lost 10 bases, J lost 3 bases, and 38 bases lay in between. The CDR3 loop spans 20 amino acids. As DNA, the CDR3 is TGCGCCTTCAGAGGGGGAAGGGGATTGGGGCGGCCCCAATCTGTCTACGAGCAGTACTTC. As protein: CAFRGGRGLGRPQSVYEQYF.

The rearrangement links TRBV7-2 to TRBJ2-7; D might be TRBD2 (6 bases). This CDR3 has 17 amino acids. The V and J ends lost 1 base and 4 bases respectively, with 20 bases between them. The V gene's germline CDR1 is SGHTA and CDR2 FQGNSA. The CDR3 is CASSLGFGSLHAYEQYF. The DNA for the CDR3 is TGTGCCAGCAGCTTAGGCTTCGGGAGCCTACACGCTTACGAGCAGTACTTC.

With respect to this clone: The same CDR3 is also encoded by other DNA sequences in this sample. This chain connects TRBV27 to TRBJ2-7; 9 bases fit TRBD1. The CDR3 has 14 residues. Germline V gene lookup returns CDR1 MNHEY and CDR2 SMNVEV (reference sequence). The V segment lost 3 bases and the J segment 1 base; nucleotides outside the gene matches: 1. CDR3 residues: CASSFGQGSYEQYF. The CDR3 DNA reads TGTGCCAGCAGTTTCGGACAGGGGTCCTACGAGCAGTACTTC.

The chain employs TRBV7-9 and TRBJ2-7; 11 nucleotides agree with TRBD2. From germline, CDR1 is SEHNR and CDR2 FQNEAQ (reference sequence). V dropped 5 bases and J dropped 4; count of bases not matched to a gene: 4. CDR3 length equals 14 residues. CDR3 protein: CASSATSGRYEQYF. The CDR3 DNA follows: TGTGCCAGCAGCGCTACTAGCGGGAGATACGAGCAGTACTTC.

The J gene is TRBJ2-7, the V gene TRBV6-5; possibly TRBD2 for D (6 bases). The CDR3 has 11 residues. Trimming stripped 4 bases from V and 6 bases from J, with 7 bases between. Germline V gene data show CDR1 as MNHEY and CDR2 as SVGAGI. CDR3 nucleotide sequence: TGTGCCAGCAGTTCGACTAGCGAGCAGTACTTC. Its translation: CASSSTSEQYF.

The count of this clone is one. The chain couples TRBV3-1 (or the pseudogene TRBV3-2) to TRBJ2-1, with 7 bases lining up with TRBD2. Germline values: CDR1 LGHDT, CDR2 YNNKEL (reference sequence). With 0 bases clipped from V and 0 bases from J, the junction kept 8 bases outside the gene matches. The CDR3 consists of 18 residues. This CDR3 is CASSQESAGGGSYNEQFF. The CDR3, as DNA: TGTGCCAGCAGCCAAGAGTCAGCTGGCGGGGGCTCCTACAATGAGCAGTTCTTC.

The V and J genes are TRBV11-3 and TRBJ2-7, with D possibly TRBD1 on 6 matching bases. Per the germline V gene, CDR1 is SGHNT and CDR2 is YENEEA. The CDR3 has 15 residues. V was pared by 1 base and J by 3 bases, with 13 bases between. CDR3 nucleotides: TGTGCCAGCAGCTTAGGCCGGGACAACCACTACGAGCAGTACTTC. Protein sequence: CASSLGRDNHYEQYF.

The rearrangement joins TRBV19 to TRBJ2-2; TRBD1 matches at 10 bases. The length of the CDR3 is 17 residues. Losses at the gene ends were 1 base for V and 6 bases for J; bases not matched to a gene: 8. The V gene's germline CDR1 is LNHDA and CDR2 SQIVND (reference sequence). In DNA form, the CDR3 reads TGTGCCAGTAGTATAGGCTTTACCGGGACAGGGGCCGGGGAGCTGTTTTTT. It yields the protein CASSIGFTGTGAGELFF.

This clone was recorded only once. The chain carries TRBV19 and TRBJ2-7; 7 positions match TRBD2. Germline lookup yields CDR1 LNHDA and CDR2 SQIVND (reference sequence). The CDR3 is 14 amino acids. Trimming took 7 bases from V and 6 from J; bases not matched to a gene: 12. CDR3 DNA: TGTGCCAGTAAGCCCGGCGGGAGTTCCCCCGAGCAGTACTTC. The encoded protein is CASKPGGSSPEQYF.

This rearrangement joins TRBV6-5 to TRBJ2-3, with D possibly matching TRBD2 (6 bases). The CDR3 runs to 14 residues. Trimming left V 7 bases short and J 5 bases short, with 16 bases between. Germline lookup yields CDR1 MNHEY and CDR2 SVGAGI. The CDR3 DNA reads as TGTGCCAGCATCCCGGGACTGAATAAAGATACGCAGTATTTT. Translating gives CASIPGLNKDTQYF.

The V and J genes are TRBV4-1 and TRBJ2-7; 7 nucleotides align to TRBD2. The germline CDR1 and CDR2 sequences are MGHRA and YSYEKL. Trimming cost V 5 bases and J 7 bases; bases outside gene matches: 11. The length of the CDR3 is 14 residues. CDR3 coding DNA: TGCGCCAGCAGCGGGGTGGGAGGGGCCGAGGAGCAGTACTTC. Amino acid sequence: CASSGVGGAEEQYF.

The CDR3 nucleotides are TGTGCCTGGAGGGTGACTGGTGGCTACACCTTC. Residues: CAWRVTGGYTF. The chain uses TRBV30 and TRBJ1-2; D gene uncertain. V lost 3 bases, J lost 7 bases, and 9 bases lay in between. The CDR3 contains 11 residues. Germline-derived CDR1 and CDR2 are GTSNPN and SVGIG (reference sequence).

A few counts support this clone. This rearrangement joins TRBV12-5 to TRBJ2-7; D is unclear. Germline V gene lookup returns CDR1 LGHNT and CDR2 FRNRAP. The V gene lost 7 bases and the J gene lost 4 bases, with 11 bases spanning the gap. The CDR3 runs to 12 residues. The CDR3 DNA reads as TGTGCTAGTGCTTTAGAGGATTACGAGCAGTACTTC. Translation: CASALEDYEQYF.

The chain joins TRBV12-3 or TRBV12-4 to TRBJ2-7; D may be TRBD1 (5 bases). The CDR3 covers 13 residues. With 7 bases removed from V and 6 bases from J, the gap between germline ends came to 16 bases. Here the CDR3 DNA reads TGTGCCAGCATGGGGCGATCCTCAGGCGAGCAGTACTTC. As protein: CASMGRSSGEQYF.